A selection of T cell receptor beta chains follows, all from one sample in a study of blood T cell repertoires in COVID-19. Sequenced by immunoSEQ multiplex PCR; TCRdb stores in-frame clones only, minus some. This sample carries some 460,000 clones, 87% of them seen once, and the ten largest clones take roughly 0.72%. Material: PBMCs or T cells enriched from blood (not recorded which). The receptor source for this set is a woman between 18 and 29 years old who had recovered from COVID-19. Each CDR3 is given with its conserved first and last residue. The order of the fields is J gene, V gene, clone size, CDR3 protein. The listing skips clone size in some rows; elsewhere it reads once, few, many or a size class.

J: TRBJ2-3
V: TRBV9
size: NA
CDR3: CASSRDSFTDTQYF

J: TRBJ2-1
V: TRBV12-3/TRBV12-4
size: NA
CDR3: CASSLGLYNEQFF

J: TRBJ2-7
V: TRBV6-5
size: NA
CDR3: CASSSTRDREYF

J: TRBJ1-6
V: TRBV27
size: few
CDR3: CASSSPGTGILNSPLHF

J: TRBJ2-3
V: TRBV11-2
size: NA
CDR3: CASSLAGGLGDTQYF

J: TRBJ2-7
V: TRBV7-9
size: NA
CDR3: CASSGIAGGLYEQYF

J: TRBJ2-1
V: TRBV24-1
size: once
CDR3: CATKGTSGGSYNEQFF

J: TRBJ1-5
V: TRBV12-5
size: NA
CDR3: CASGLGQPNQPQHF

J: TRBJ1-3
V: TRBV28
size: NA
CDR3: CASRGGNTIYF

J: TRBJ1-5
V: TRBV19
size: few
CDR3: CASSNEATGGNQPQHF

J: TRBJ2-3
V: TRBV6-1
size: NA
CDR3: CASSDPGTSGGWGTDTQYF

J: TRBJ2-2
V: TRBV29-1
size: NA
CDR3: CSVRAGEITGELFF

J: TRBJ2-3
V: TRBV10-3
size: NA
CDR3: CAISDNRGLGTDTQYF

J: TRBJ1-1
V: TRBV27
size: NA
CDR3: CASSPRQDPRGGFF

J: TRBJ1-5
V: TRBV2
size: NA
CDR3: CASSPLQGSSQPQHF

J: TRBJ1-5
V: TRBV5-6
size: NA
CDR3: CASSLGAAFNQPQHF

J: TRBJ1-1
V: TRBV5-1
size: NA
CDR3: CASSLAGGNTEAFF

J: TRBJ2-5
V: TRBV7-9
size: NA
CDR3: CASSLVGVRETQYF

J: TRBJ2-5
V: TRBV10-3
size: NA
CDR3: CAISRNQETQYF

J: TRBJ1-2
V: TRBV2
size: NA
CDR3: CASSRQGDMIGYTF